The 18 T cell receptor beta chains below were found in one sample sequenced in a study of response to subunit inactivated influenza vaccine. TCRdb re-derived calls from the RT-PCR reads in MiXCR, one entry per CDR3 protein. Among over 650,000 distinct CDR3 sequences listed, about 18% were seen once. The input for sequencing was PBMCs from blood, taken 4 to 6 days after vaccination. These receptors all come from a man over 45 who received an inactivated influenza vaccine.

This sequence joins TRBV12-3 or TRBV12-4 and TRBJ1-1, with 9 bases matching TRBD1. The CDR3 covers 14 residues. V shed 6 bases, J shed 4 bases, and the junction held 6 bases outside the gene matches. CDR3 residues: CASRDRGGSTEAFF. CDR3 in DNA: TGTGCCAGCAGGGACAGGGGCGGAAGCACTGAAGCTTTCTTT.

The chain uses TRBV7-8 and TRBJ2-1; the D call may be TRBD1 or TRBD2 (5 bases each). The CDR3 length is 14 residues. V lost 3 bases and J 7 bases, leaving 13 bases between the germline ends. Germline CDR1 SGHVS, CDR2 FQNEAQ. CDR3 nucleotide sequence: TGTGCCAGCAGCTTCACACAGGAGGTGAATGAGCAGTTCTTC. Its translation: CASSFTQEVNEQFF. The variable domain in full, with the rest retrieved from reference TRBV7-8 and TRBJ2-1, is GAGVSQSPRYKVAKRGQDVALRCDPISGHVSLFWYQQALGQGPEFLTYFQNEAQLDKSGLPSDRFFAERPEGSVSTLKIQRTQQEDSAVYLCASSFTQEVNEQFFGPGTRLTVL.

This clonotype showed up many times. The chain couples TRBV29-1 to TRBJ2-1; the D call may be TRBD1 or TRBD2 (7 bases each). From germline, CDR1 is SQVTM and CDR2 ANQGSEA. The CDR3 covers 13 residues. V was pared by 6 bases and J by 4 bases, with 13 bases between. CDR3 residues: CSVQGEGYNEQFF. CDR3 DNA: TGCAGCGTGCAGGGGGAGGGATACAATGAGCAGTTCTTC.

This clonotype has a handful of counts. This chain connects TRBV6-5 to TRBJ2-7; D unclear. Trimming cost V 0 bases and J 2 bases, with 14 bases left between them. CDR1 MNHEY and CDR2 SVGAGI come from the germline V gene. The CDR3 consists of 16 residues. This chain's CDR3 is CASSYSVSAIAYEQYF. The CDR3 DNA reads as TGTGCCAGCAGTTACTCCGTATCGGCAATAGCCTACGAGCAGTACTTC.

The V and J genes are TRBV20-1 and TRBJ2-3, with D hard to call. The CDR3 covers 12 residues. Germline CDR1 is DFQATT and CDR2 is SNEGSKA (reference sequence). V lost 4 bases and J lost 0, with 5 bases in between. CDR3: CSAIDSTDTQYF. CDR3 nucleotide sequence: TGCAGTGCTATAGACAGCACAGATACGCAGTATTTT.

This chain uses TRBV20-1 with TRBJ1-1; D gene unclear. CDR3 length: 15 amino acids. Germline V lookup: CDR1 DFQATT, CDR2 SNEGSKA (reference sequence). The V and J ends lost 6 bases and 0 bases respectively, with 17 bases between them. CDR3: CSARTLEGLNTEAFF. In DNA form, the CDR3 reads TGCAGTGCCCGGACCCTGGAAGGGCTGAACACTGAAGCTTTCTTT.

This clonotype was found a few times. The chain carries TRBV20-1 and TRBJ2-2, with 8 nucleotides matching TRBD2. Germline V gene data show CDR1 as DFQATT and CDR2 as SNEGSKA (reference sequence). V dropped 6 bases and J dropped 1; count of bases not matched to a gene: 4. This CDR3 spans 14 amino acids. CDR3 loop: CSAPGLGNTGELFF. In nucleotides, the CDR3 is TGCAGTGCACCGGGACTAGGGAACACCGGGGAGCTGTTTTTT.

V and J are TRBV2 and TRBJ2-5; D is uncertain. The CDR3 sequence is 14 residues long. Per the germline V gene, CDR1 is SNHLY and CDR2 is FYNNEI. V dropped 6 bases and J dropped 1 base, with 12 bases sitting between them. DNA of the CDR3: TGTGCCAGCAGATTCCCGGGCATCCAAGAGACCCAGTACTTC. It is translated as CASRFPGIQETQYF. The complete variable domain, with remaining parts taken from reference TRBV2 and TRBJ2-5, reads EPEVTQTPSHQVTQMGQEVILRCVPISNHLYFYWYRQILGQKVEFLVSFYNNEISEKSEIFDDQFSVERPDGSNFTLKIRSTKLEDSAMYFCASRFPGIQETQYFGPGTRLLVL.

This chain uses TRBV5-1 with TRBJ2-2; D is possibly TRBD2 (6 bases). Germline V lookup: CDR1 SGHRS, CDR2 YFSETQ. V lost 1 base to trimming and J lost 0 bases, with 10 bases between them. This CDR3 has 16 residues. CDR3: CASSLIGTSNTGELFF. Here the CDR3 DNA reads TGCGCCAGCAGCTTGATCGGGACTTCGAACACCGGGGAGCTGTTTTTT.

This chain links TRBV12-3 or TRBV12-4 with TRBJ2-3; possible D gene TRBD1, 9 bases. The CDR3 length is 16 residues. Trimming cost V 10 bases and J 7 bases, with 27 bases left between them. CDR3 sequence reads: CATIAGQGPEGNTQYF. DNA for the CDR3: TGTGCCACTATAGCGGGACAGGGACCCGAGGGGAATACGCAGTATTTT.

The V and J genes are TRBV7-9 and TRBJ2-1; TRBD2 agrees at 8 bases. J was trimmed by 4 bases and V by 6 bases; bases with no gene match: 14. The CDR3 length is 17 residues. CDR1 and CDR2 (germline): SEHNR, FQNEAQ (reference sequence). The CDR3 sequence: CASRARAVERGYNEQFF. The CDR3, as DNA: TGTGCCAGCAGGGCCCGGGCTGTCGAGCGGGGGTACAATGAGCAGTTCTTC.

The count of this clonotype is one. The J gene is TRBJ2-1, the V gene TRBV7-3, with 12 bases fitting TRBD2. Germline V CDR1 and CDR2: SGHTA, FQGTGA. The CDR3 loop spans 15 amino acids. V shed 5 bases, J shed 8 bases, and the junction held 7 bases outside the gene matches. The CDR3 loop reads CASSKGLAGRDEQFF. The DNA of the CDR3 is TGTGCCAGCAGCAAAGGACTAGCGGGGCGGGATGAGCAGTTCTTC.

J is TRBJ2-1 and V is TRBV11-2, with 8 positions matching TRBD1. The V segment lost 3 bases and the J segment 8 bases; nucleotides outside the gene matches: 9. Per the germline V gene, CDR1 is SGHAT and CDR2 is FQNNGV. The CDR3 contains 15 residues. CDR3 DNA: TGTGCCAGCAGCTTTCCGGACAGGGTGGGCGATGAGCAGTTCTTC. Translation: CASSFPDRVGDEQFF.

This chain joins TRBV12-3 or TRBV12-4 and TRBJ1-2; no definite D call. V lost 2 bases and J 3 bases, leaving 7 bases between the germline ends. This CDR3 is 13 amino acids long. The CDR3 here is CASSLSGYYGYTF. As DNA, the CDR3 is TGTGCCAGCAGTTTATCGGGTTACTATGGCTACACCTTC.

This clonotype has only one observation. The CDR3 coding sequence is TGCAGCGCTACGACCGGGACAGGGGGCGGTCAGCCCCAGCATTTT. This gives the protein CSATTGTGGGQPQHF. The rearrangement joins TRBV29-1 to TRBJ1-5; the match to TRBD1 covers 12 bases. Germline V gene lookup returns CDR1 SQVTM and CDR2 ANQGSEA. This CDR3 has 15 residues. V was clipped by 7 bases and J by 6 bases; unmatched bases: 10.

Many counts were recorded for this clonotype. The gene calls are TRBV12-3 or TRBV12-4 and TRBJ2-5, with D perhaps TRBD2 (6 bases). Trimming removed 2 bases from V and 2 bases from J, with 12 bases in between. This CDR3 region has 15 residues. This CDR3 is CASSLLFSGQETQYF. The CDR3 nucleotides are TGTGCCAGCAGTTTATTATTTAGCGGTCAAGAGACCCAGTACTTC.

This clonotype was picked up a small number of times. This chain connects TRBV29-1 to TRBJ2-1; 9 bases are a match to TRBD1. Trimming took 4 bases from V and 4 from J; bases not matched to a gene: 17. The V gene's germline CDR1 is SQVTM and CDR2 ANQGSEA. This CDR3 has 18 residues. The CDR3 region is CSVVSVGQGDRDYNEQFF. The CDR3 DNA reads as TGCAGCGTTGTTTCGGTCGGGCAGGGGGACAGGGATTACAATGAGCAGTTCTTC.

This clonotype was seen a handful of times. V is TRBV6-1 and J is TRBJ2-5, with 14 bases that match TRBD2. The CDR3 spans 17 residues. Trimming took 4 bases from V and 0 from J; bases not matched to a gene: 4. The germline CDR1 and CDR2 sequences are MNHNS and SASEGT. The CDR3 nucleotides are TGTGCCAGCAGTGCTTGGACTAGCGGGAGGAACCAAGAGACCCAGTACTTC. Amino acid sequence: CASSAWTSGRNQETQYF.